One sample yielded the 13 T cell receptor beta chains listed below, sequenced in a study of cytomegalovirus exposure and HLA in healthy donors. It was with 60 Vbeta and 13 Jbeta primers that the PCR ran. Some clones are missing from TCRdb's copy, which holds only in-frame ones; the method was immunoSEQ multiplex PCR. The sample includes about 160,000 clones, 80% of them seen just once. The sample was PBMCs. The source is a man under 40 in good health and CMV-seronegative.

The chain couples TRBV5-4 to TRBJ1-1, with D hard to call. Trimming shortened V by 2 bases and J by 1 base, and 6 bases separated the two germline ends. The CDR3 sequence is 13 residues long. Germline CDR1 SGHNT, CDR2 YYREEE (reference sequence). CDR3 nucleotide sequence: TGTGCCAGCAGCTTCGAGTGGAACACTGAAGCTTTCTTT. Amino acid sequence: CASSFEWNTEAFF.

This clone was seen once. This sequence joins TRBV30 and TRBJ1-2, with D perhaps TRBD1 (5 bases). V lost 4 bases and J lost 1, with 10 bases in between. CDR3 length: 13 residues. Germline-derived CDR1 and CDR2 are GTSNPN and SVGIG (reference sequence). In nucleotides, the CDR3 is TGTGCCTGGACTACAGGCATTAACTATGGCTACACCTTC. Translating it yields CAWTTGINYGYTF.

This clone was seen a handful of times. The gene calls are TRBV9 and TRBJ2-2; the match to TRBD1 covers 10 bases. CDR1 and CDR2 from the germline V gene are SGDLS and YYNGEE. Trimming took 3 bases from V and 7 from J; bases not matched to a gene: 6. This CDR3 has 15 amino acids. DNA of the CDR3: TGTGCCAGCAGCGCAGGGACAGGGGCAAGCGGGGAGCTGTTTTTT. It yields the protein CASSAGTGASGELFF.

The chain has TRBV6-5 and TRBJ1-4; 9 nucleotides align to TRBD1. Germline V gene sequence: CDR1 MNHEY, CDR2 SVGAGI. This CDR3 is built from 14 residues. V lost 5 bases, J lost 11 bases, and 9 bases stayed unmatched. The DNA of the CDR3 is TGTGCCAGCAGTCAACCGGGACAGGGTAATAAACTGTTTTTT. Residues: CASSQPGQGNKLFF.

This clone was observed a handful of times. The V gene is TRBV10-3, the J gene TRBJ1-6; 9 bases line up with TRBD1. The junction had 9 bases not matched to a gene; V was cut back by 3 bases and J by 15 bases. Germline V gene sequence: CDR1 ENHRY, CDR2 SYGVKD. The CDR3 runs to 14 residues. This chain's CDR3 is CAISDGQGISVLHF. Written as DNA, the CDR3 is TGTGCCATCAGTGATGGACAGGGGATTTCAGTCCTCCACTTT.

A word on this clone: This sample includes further DNA sequences coding for the same CDR3. The rearrangement joins TRBV6-5 to TRBJ1-5; possibly TRBD1 for D (6 bases). Germline V gene sequence: CDR1 MNHEY, CDR2 SVGAGI. This CDR3 comprises 15 residues. Trimming cost V 0 bases and J 4 bases, with 10 bases left between them. The CDR3, as DNA: TGTGCCAGCAGTTACTCGGGGCAGGGGAATCAGCCCCAGCATTTT. The encoded protein is CASSYSGQGNQPQHF.

The chain couples TRBV11-2 to TRBJ1-5, with 7 positions matching TRBD1. Germline V lookup: CDR1 SGHAT, CDR2 FQNNGV. CDR3 length equals 15 residues. With V trimmed by 4 bases and J by 0 bases, 3 bases remained unmatched. This chain's CDR3 is CASSSTGYSNQPQHF. In nucleotides, the CDR3 is TGTGCCAGCAGCTCGACAGGGTATAGCAATCAGCCCCAGCATTTT. The full variable domain, with the rest looked up from reference TRBV11-2 and TRBJ1-5, is EAGVAQSPRYKIIEKRQSVAFWCNPISGHATLYWYQQILGQGPKLLIQFQNNGVVDDSQLPKDRFSAERLKGVDSTLKIQPAKLEDSAVYLCASSSTGYSNQPQHFGDGTRLSIL.

The chain joins TRBV5-1 to TRBJ2-3; TRBD2 aligns across 10 bases. The ends lost 0 bases at V and 2 bases at J; junction bases unmatched: 3. CDR1 and CDR2 from the germline V gene are SGHRS and YFSETQ. This CDR3 is built from 16 residues. The CDR3 region is CASSLELAGITDTQYF. CDR3 sequence (DNA): TGCGCCAGCAGCTTGGAACTAGCGGGGATCACAGATACGCAGTATTTT.

The chain recombines TRBV6-4 with TRBJ1-2; the D gene is possibly TRBD1 (6 bases). CDR1 and CDR2 from the germline V gene are MRHNA and SNTAGT. V lost 1 base to trimming and J lost 6 bases, with 15 bases between them. The CDR3 sequence is 15 residues long. The CDR3: CASSDYLGASDGYTF. The CDR3 nucleotides are TGTGCCAGCAGTGACTATCTGGGGGCATCGGATGGCTACACCTTC.

The chain joins TRBV30 to TRBJ1-1; D is possibly TRBD1 (6 bases). The CDR3 sequence is 12 residues long. Germline V gives CDR1 GTSNPN, CDR2 SVGIG (reference sequence). Deletions cut 3 bases from V and 9 bases from J, with 14 bases between. CDR3 in amino acids: CAWRGPGQKAFF. The CDR3 region has the DNA TGTGCCTGGAGGGGACCCGGACAGAAAGCTTTCTTT.

There are a few counts of this clone. J is TRBJ1-5 and V is TRBV6-5, with 7 bases lining up with TRBD1. CDR3 length: 14 residues. Germline CDR1 MNHEY, CDR2 SVGAGI. Trimming at V came to 5 bases and at J to 2 bases, leaving 3 bases not matched to a gene. CDR3 loop: CASSPGTGNQPQHF. The CDR3 DNA reads TGTGCCAGCAGTCCCGGGACAGGCAATCAGCCCCAGCATTTT.

The rearrangement links TRBV5-4 to TRBJ1-2; TRBD1 matches at 8 bases. CDR3 size: 15 residues. Germline V CDR1 and CDR2: SGHNT, YYREEE (reference sequence). The V gene end was trimmed by 2 bases and the J gene end by 7 bases; junction bases not matched to a gene: 10. The CDR3 sequence: CASSLGGGGQGGYTF. CDR3 bases: TGTGCCAGCAGCTTAGGCGGTGGAGGACAGGGTGGCTACACCTTC.

V is TRBV10-3 and J is TRBJ2-7, with D maybe TRBD2 (5 bases). This CDR3 is built from 12 residues. Germline values: CDR1 ENHRY, CDR2 SYGVKD. The V and J ends lost 8 bases and 0 bases respectively, with 8 bases between them. The DNA for the CDR3 is TGTGCCATCGGTGGGAGCTCCTACGAGCAGTACTTC. This translates into CAIGGSSYEQYF.